What follows are 3 T cell receptor beta chains derived from one specimen sequenced in a study of cytomegalovirus exposure and HLA in healthy donors (TCRdb year 2017). The library was made by the immunoSEQ multiplex PCR assay. The multiplex PCR relied on a mix of 60 forward primers for TCR Vbeta segments and 13 reverse primers for TCR Jbeta segments. Entries here come from immuneACCESS through TCRdb and include only in-frame sequences with V and J called. Some clones fail to appear in such tables; in the studies checked, an unresolved V gene covers under half of the shortfall, and the cause of the remainder is unknown. The sample contains around 220,000 clones, around 80% of them found a single time. Around 0.2% of the sample is in the top ten clones. The sequencing sample was made of PBMCs. The receptors shown here come from a girl aged 2 to 10 in good health and CMV-seronegative.

The chain couples TRBV28 to TRBJ1-5, with 7 bases fitting TRBD1. V lost 3 bases to trimming and J lost 0 bases; unmatched junction nucleotides: 8. The CDR3 contains 17 residues. Germline loops: CDR1 MDHEN, CDR2 SYDVKM. The CDR3: CASSLLRDRNSNQPQHF. CDR3 DNA sequence: TGTGCCAGCAGTTTGCTCCGGGACAGAAATAGCAATCAGCCCCAGCATTTT.

The chain has TRBV10-3 and TRBJ2-7, with 8 nucleotides matching TRBD1. The germline V gene has CDR1 ENHRY and CDR2 SYGVKD. The CDR3 loop spans 12 amino acids. V was pared by 11 bases and J by 5 bases, with 8 bases of the junction left unmatched. The CDR3 sequence: CASTGQGHEQYF. The DNA of the CDR3 is TGTGCCTCAACAGGACAGGGCCACGAGCAGTACTTC.

Regarding this clone: Other DNA sequences from this sample encode an identical CDR3 as well. The chain employs TRBV6-5 and TRBJ2-2, with TRBD1 as a possible D gene (5 bases). CDR1 and CDR2 from the germline V gene are MNHEY and SVGAGI. V lost 0 bases and J 7 bases, leaving 6 bases between the germline ends. CDR3 size: 13 residues. The CDR3, as DNA: TGTGCCAGCAGTTACTCCACAGGCGGGGAGCTGTTTTTT. Translated: CASSYSTGGELFF.